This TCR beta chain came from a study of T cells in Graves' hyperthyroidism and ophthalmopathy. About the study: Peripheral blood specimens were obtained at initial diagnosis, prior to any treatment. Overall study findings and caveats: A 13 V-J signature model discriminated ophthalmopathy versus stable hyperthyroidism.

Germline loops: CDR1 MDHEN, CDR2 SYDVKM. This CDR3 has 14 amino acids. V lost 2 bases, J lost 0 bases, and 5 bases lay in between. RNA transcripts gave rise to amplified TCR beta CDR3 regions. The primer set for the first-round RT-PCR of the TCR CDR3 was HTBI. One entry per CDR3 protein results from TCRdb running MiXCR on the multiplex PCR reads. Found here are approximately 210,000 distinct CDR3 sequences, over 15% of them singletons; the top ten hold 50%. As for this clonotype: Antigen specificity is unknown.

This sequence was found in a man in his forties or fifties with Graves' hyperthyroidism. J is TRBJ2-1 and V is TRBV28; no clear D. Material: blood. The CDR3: CASSLVTSYNEQFF. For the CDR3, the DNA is TGTGCCAGCAGTTTAGTGACCTCCTACAATGAGCAGTTCTTC.